These 25 T cell receptor beta chains share one sample of origin, sequenced in a study of T cells after yellow fever vaccination. TCRdb recomputed calls from the 5' RACE reads with MiXCR, one row per CDR3 protein. Of around 340,000 distinct CDR3 sequences listed, roughly an eighth are singletons. The specimen comprised CD4+ T cells sorted from PBMCs, sampled 15 days after the yellow fever booster vaccination. Source of these receptors: a man aged 18-30 years who received the YFV17D yellow fever vaccine.

This clonotype was seen many times. V usage is TRBV12-3 or TRBV12-4 and J usage is TRBJ1-5; D not resolved. This CDR3 is 13 amino acids long. Trimming took off 7 bases at V and 5 bases at J, with 12 bases between the two ends. The CDR3 coding sequence is TGTGCCAGCACCCCGGGGAGGGATCAGCCCCAGCATTTT. As protein: CASTPGRDQPQHF.

This clonotype was detected ten times or more. The V call is TRBV6-5, the J call TRBJ1-5, with D uncertain. The V gene lost 5 bases and the J gene lost 5 bases, with 10 bases spanning the gap. CDR3 length: 13 residues. Germline V gives CDR1 MNHEY, CDR2 SVGAGI. CDR3 DNA: TGTGCCAGCAGTATTATGGCCCATCAGCCCCAGCATTTT. Amino acids: CASSIMAHQPQHF.

In its sample, this clonotype was seen once. The V gene is TRBV7-9, the J gene TRBJ2-2; TRBD1 agrees at 10 bases. Germline loops: CDR1 SEHNR, CDR2 FQNEAQ (reference sequence). The CDR3 sequence is 17 residues long. After removal of 3 bases from V and 6 bases from J, the junction contained 10 bases not matched to a gene. DNA for the CDR3: TGTGCCAGCAGCTTCCGATACGGGGACAGGGGACCCGGGGAGCTGTTTTTT. Translation gives CASSFRYGDRGPGELFF.

J is TRBJ2-3 and V is TRBV10-3, with 11 nucleotides matching TRBD2. The length of the CDR3 is 17 residues. V lost 6 bases to trimming and J lost 4 bases; unmatched junction nucleotides: 12. The V gene's germline CDR1 is ENHRY and CDR2 SYGVKD. CDR3 in amino acids: CAIRLGTTSGESDTQYF. DNA of the CDR3: TGTGCCATCAGGCTAGGGACGACTAGCGGGGAGTCAGATACGCAGTATTTT.

This clonotype has at least ten counts. J is TRBJ2-5 and V is TRBV6-2 or TRBV6-3; no clear D. V lost 0 bases to trimming and J lost 4 bases, with 3 bases between them. The CDR3 length is 12 residues. CDR1 is MNHEY and CDR2 is SVGEGT in the germline V gene. This CDR3 reads CASSYSTETQYF. In DNA form, the CDR3 reads TGTGCCAGCAGTTACTCGACAGAGACCCAGTACTTC.

The sample holds a few counts of this clonotype. The V call is TRBV6-1, the J call TRBJ1-1; D is unresolved. Trimming took off 5 bases at V and 6 bases at J, with 13 bases between the two ends. This CDR3 has 13 amino acids. Per germline, CDR1 MNHNS and CDR2 SASEGT. The CDR3 here is CASSPRSAAEAFF. The CDR3 region has the DNA TGTGCCAGCAGTCCGCGGTCTGCCGCTGAAGCTTTCTTT.

The genes are TRBV3-1 and TRBJ1-5, with D unclear. This CDR3 spans 15 amino acids. Germline V gene lookup returns CDR1 LGHDT and CDR2 YNNKEL (reference sequence). Deletions cut 1 base from V and 4 bases from J, with 11 bases between. As DNA, the CDR3 is TGTGCCAGCAGCCAAGGGACCTGGGGTAATCAGCCCCAGCATTTT. Encoded protein: CASSQGTWGNQPQHF.

The CDR3 region has the DNA TGTGCCAGCTCACGCGAACAGGGGGCGGGAGAGACCCAGTACTTC. Its protein product is CASSREQGAGETQYF. The rearrangement joins TRBV18 to TRBJ2-5; 9 bases match TRBD1. Germline V CDR1 and CDR2: KGHSH, LQKENI. This CDR3 region has 15 residues. V was pared by 4 bases and J by 4 bases, with 7 bases of the junction left unmatched.

V is TRBV5-4 and J is TRBJ1-4, with D possibly matching TRBD1 (5 bases). The CDR3 spans 15 residues. The V end lost 3 bases, the J end lost 8 bases, and 17 bases lay between the germline ends. CDR1 SGHNT and CDR2 YYREEE come from the germline V gene (reference sequence). DNA for the CDR3: TGTGCCAGCAGCTCCCCCGGGGCCATGGGGGAAAAACTGTTTTTT. Translation: CASSSPGAMGEKLFF.

This clonotype was recorded a few times. The CDR3 loop is CSARQGGRTYEQYF. The CDR3 DNA reads as TGCAGTGCTAGACAAGGGGGGAGGACTTACGAGCAGTACTTC. The chain recombines TRBV20-1 with TRBJ2-7; either TRBD1 or TRBD2 may fit D (6 bases each). Germline-derived CDR1 and CDR2 are DFQATT and SNEGSKA (reference sequence). The CDR3 covers 14 residues. Trimming took off 2 bases at V and 4 bases at J, with 15 bases between the two ends.

Ten or more counts support this clonotype. This rearrangement joins TRBV15 to TRBJ1-5; D is uncertain. V was cut by 0 bases and J by 2 bases, with 5 bases left in between. CDR3 size: 14 residues. Germline V CDR1 and CDR2: LNHNV, YYDKDF (reference sequence). CDR3 in amino acids: CATSRELGNQPQHF. CDR3 in DNA: TGTGCCACCAGCAGAGAGTTGGGCAATCAGCCCCAGCATTTT.

This clonotype was seen many times. The chain combines TRBV12-3 or TRBV12-4 with TRBJ2-5, with a weak D call TRBD1 (6 bases). V dropped 1 base and J dropped 5 bases, with 17 bases sitting between them. The CDR3 runs to 16 residues. The DNA of the CDR3 is TGTGCCAGCAGTTTAGGGGCCCACAGGGCCCGGGAGACCCAGTACTTC. Its protein product is CASSLGAHRARETQYF.

V usage is TRBV6-6 and J usage is TRBJ1-2; possibly TRBD1 for D (6 bases). Germline V gene sequence: CDR1 MNHNY, CDR2 SVGAGI (reference sequence). Trimming took 0 bases from V and 4 from J, leaving 9 bases between them. The CDR3 covers 14 residues. CDR3 sequence reads: CASSYSAGVYGYTF. DNA of the CDR3: TGTGCCAGCAGTTACTCGGCAGGGGTCTATGGCTACACCTTC.

The table lists this clonotype with a few counts. The chain recombines TRBV7-3 with TRBJ2-3; D gene unclear. This CDR3 has 13 residues. Germline lookup yields CDR1 SGHTA and CDR2 FQGTGA. V lost 6 bases to trimming and J lost 1 base, with 8 bases between them. CDR3 loop: CASSPMGTDTQYF. The CDR3 DNA reads as TGTGCCAGCAGTCCGATGGGCACAGATACGCAGTATTTT.

This clonotype was counted only a few times. V is TRBV7-2 and J is TRBJ1-3; D unclear. The V gene lost 5 bases and the J gene lost 3 bases, with 5 bases spanning the gap. The germline V gene encodes CDR1 SGHTA and CDR2 FQGNSA. The CDR3 contains 12 residues. The CDR3 sequence: CASSPYGNTIYF. The CDR3 nucleotides read TGTGCCAGCAGCCCGTATGGAAACACCATATATTTT.

This rearrangement joins TRBV20-1 to TRBJ2-3, with 8 nucleotides matching TRBD1. Per germline, CDR1 DFQATT and CDR2 SNEGSKA (reference sequence). The V segment lost 5 bases and the J segment 6 bases; nucleotides outside the gene matches: 10. The CDR3 is 14 amino acids. The CDR3 region is CSAPRTGNMDTQYF. The CDR3 DNA reads as TGCAGTGCTCCCCGGACAGGGAATATGGATACGCAGTATTTT.

This clonotype occurred a few times. The rearrangement uses TRBV7-2 and TRBJ1-2; 7 bases line up with TRBD1. CDR3 size: 15 residues. Germline CDR1 and CDR2: SGHTA and FQGNSA. The J segment lost 5 bases and the V segment lost 5 bases, leaving 11 bases of the junction unmatched. In nucleotides, the CDR3 is TGTGCCAGCAGCCCAACACAGGGGAGTGGGTATGGCTACACCTTC. The encoded protein is CASSPTQGSGYGYTF.

V usage is TRBV6-2 or TRBV6-3 and J usage is TRBJ2-1; D ambiguous. The CDR3 totals 15 residues. The germline gives CDR1 MNHEY, CDR2 SVGEGT. Trimming shortened V by 6 bases and J by 1 base, and 13 bases separated the two germline ends. In DNA form, the CDR3 reads TGTGCCAGCAGCCTTGTCAGGTTATCCTACAATGAGCAGTTCTTC. Protein product: CASSLVRLSYNEQFF.

This clonotype was seen repeatedly, ten times or more. The chain employs TRBV7-9 and TRBJ1-5; D might be TRBD1 (5 bases). Germline V gene lookup returns CDR1 SEHNR and CDR2 FQNEAQ (reference sequence). V was pared by 5 bases and J by 7 bases, with 18 bases between. This CDR3 is built from 15 residues. The CDR3 region has the DNA TGTGCCAGCAGCGTAGGACCAGGGATGGGCCAGCCCCAGCATTTT. It yields the protein CASSVGPGMGQPQHF.

V usage is TRBV7-9 and J usage is TRBJ1-5; D ambiguous. Between the trimmed V and J ends, which lost 1 base and 7 bases, there was a span of 8 bases. The germline V gene has CDR1 SEHNR and CDR2 FQNEAQ (reference sequence). The CDR3 has 13 amino acids. This CDR3 is CASSLVGKQPQHF. The CDR3 DNA follows: TGTGCCAGCAGCTTAGTGGGGAAGCAGCCCCAGCATTTT.

The rearrangement links TRBV25-1 to TRBJ1-2; D remains ambiguous. The germline CDR1 and CDR2 sequences are MGHDK and SYGVNS. V dropped 3 bases and J dropped 2 bases, with 1 base sitting between them. The CDR3 sequence is 11 residues long. This CDR3 is CASSENYGYTF. The CDR3 DNA reads TGTGCCAGCAGTGAGAACTATGGCTACACCTTC.

This clonotype came up a few times. J is TRBJ2-7 and V is TRBV28; D perhaps matches TRBD1 (5 bases). The CDR3 has 13 residues. Trimming removed 6 bases from V and 5 bases from J, with 14 bases in between. Germline-derived CDR1 and CDR2 are MDHEN and SYDVKM. The CDR3 DNA sequence: TGTGCCAGCAGCGCCCCACCAGGGCACGAGCAGTACGTC. Amino acids: CASSAPPGHEQYV.

J is TRBJ1-4 and V is TRBV12-3 or TRBV12-4, with unresolved D. The CDR3 extends over 14 amino acids. V dropped 3 bases and J dropped 6 bases, with 11 bases sitting between them. CDR3 coding DNA: TGTGCCAGCAGTTTTGATGGTTTGGATGAAAAACTGTTTTTT. Protein: CASSFDGLDEKLFF.

The rearrangement links TRBV5-1 to TRBJ1-5; 10 bases agree with TRBD1. V gave up 3 bases and J gave up 5 bases; unmatched junction bases: 2. Germline-derived CDR1 and CDR2 are SGHRS and YFSETQ. The CDR3 runs 14 residues. The CDR3, as DNA: TGCGCCAGCAGCTGGACAGGGGGACATCAGCCCCAGCATTTT. Amino acids: CASSWTGGHQPQHF.

The V call is TRBV2, the J call TRBJ1-1; 9 bases map to TRBD1. The CDR3 totals 13 residues. V gave up 7 bases and J gave up 4 bases; unmatched junction bases: 4. Germline assignment: CDR1 SNHLY and CDR2 FYNNEI. The CDR3 nucleotides are TGTGCCAGCACCGCGACAGGGGGCACTGAAGCTTTCTTT. Translated, it gives CASTATGGTEAFF. The full variable domain, completed using reference TRBV2 and TRBJ1-1, is EPEVTQTPSHQVTQMGQEVILRCVPISNHLYFYWYRQILGQKVEFLVSFYNNEISEKSEIFDDQFSVERPDGSNFTLKIRSTKLEDSAMYFCASTATGGTEAFFGQGTRLTVV.